Each of the 32 T cell receptor beta chains below was sequenced from the same sample in a study of T cell responses to AZD1222 COVID-19 vaccine. The protocol was immunoSEQ multiplex PCR, while the TCRdb copy is restricted to in-frame clones and leaves out a portion. This table holds more than 140,000 clones, 88% found once. Sequences were derived from peripheral blood, sampled on day 0 of AZD1222 vaccination. The receptors were gathered from an adult in good health.

The J gene is TRBJ2-3, the V gene TRBV4-2; D might be TRBD1 (5 bases). Germline-derived CDR1 and CDR2 are LGHNA and YNFKEQ. Trimming removed 1 base from V and 0 bases from J, with 11 bases in between. The CDR3 length is 16 residues. The DNA of the CDR3 is TGTGCCAGCAGCCAAGTTTCAGGGTTTAGCACAGATACGCAGTATTTT. Its protein product is CASSQVSGFSTDTQYF.

This clone was detected a few times. The chain has TRBV7-2 and TRBJ2-5; D is perhaps TRBD1 or TRBD2 (7 bases each). This CDR3 is 15 amino acids long. Germline assignment: CDR1 SGHTA and CDR2 FQGNSA. The ends were cut back, 1 base at V and 5 bases at J, with 14 bases in the middle. The CDR3 DNA follows: TGTGCCAGCAGCTTAGACCACAGGGGAGGGGAGACCCAGTACTTC. Its protein is CASSLDHRGGETQYF.

This clone occurred once. CDR3 in DNA: TGTGCCAGCAGCCCCCTAGCGGCACCGTTCAAGGATGAGCAGTTCTTC. This gives the protein CASSPLAAPFKDEQFF. This chain joins TRBV9 and TRBJ2-1; 7 bases are a match to TRBD2. The CDR3 length is 16 residues. Trimming at V came to 4 bases and at J to 8 bases, leaving 15 bases not matched to a gene. Germline V lookup: CDR1 SGDLS, CDR2 YYNGEE.

Notes on this clone: The conserved phenylalanine or tryptophan is not found at the CDR3 terminus, so this likely reflects a read error. The DNA is omitted, as the CDR3 cannot be located on it reliably, and the CDR3 follows TCRdb's listing. This chain uses TRBV21-1 with TRBJ1-1; TRBD1 is the table's D call, not checked against the DNA. TRBV21-1 is noted as a pseudogene. Termini included, the CDR3 measures 10 amino acids. CDR3 loop: CASTPGQGIG.

The chain couples TRBV9 to TRBJ1-1, with TRBD1 matching 10 bases. V shed 3 bases, J shed 4 bases, and the junction held 9 bases outside the gene matches. The CDR3 covers 16 residues. CDR1 is SGDLS, CDR2 YYNGEE, per germline. This CDR3 reads CASSAGTGVFVTEAFF. DNA for the CDR3: TGTGCCAGCAGCGCCGGGACAGGGGTGTTTGTCACTGAAGCTTTCTTT. Together with reference TRBV9 and TRBJ1-1, the CDR3 gives the full variable domain: DSGVTQTPKHLITATGQRVTLRCSPRSGDLSVYWYQQSLDQGLQFLIQYYNGEERAKGNILERFSAQQFPDLHSELNLSSLELGDSALYFCASSAGTGVFVTEAFFGQGTRLTVV.

This chain connects TRBV5-1 to TRBJ2-7, with TRBD2 matching over 10 bases. The CDR3 is 17 residues long. The V segment lost 2 bases and the J segment 1 base; nucleotides outside the gene matches: 9. The germline CDR1 and CDR2 sequences are SGHRS and YFSETQ. This CDR3 is CASSFPETSGYSYEQYF. The CDR3 nucleotides read TGCGCCAGCAGCTTTCCCGAGACTAGCGGGTATTCCTACGAGCAGTACTTC.

V gene TRBV19 combines with J gene TRBJ2-1; 14 bases fit TRBD2. Losses at the gene ends were 5 bases for V and 7 bases for J; bases not matched to a gene: 7. Germline V gene lookup returns CDR1 LNHDA and CDR2 SQIVND (reference sequence). The CDR3 sequence is 16 residues long. The CDR3 DNA sequence: TGTGCCAGTAGTTTTCGGACTAGCGGGAGGACTAATGAGCAGTTCTTC. Protein sequence: CASSFRTSGRTNEQFF.

The V gene is TRBV29-1, the J gene TRBJ2-7; maybe TRBD2 (5 bases). V lost 5 bases and J lost 0, with 11 bases in between. Germline-derived CDR1 and CDR2 are SQVTM and ANQGSEA. This CDR3 is built from 13 residues. CDR3 nucleotides: TGCAGCGTTCTAGAGGGAGTCTCCTACGAGCAGTACTTC. It yields the protein CSVLEGVSYEQYF.

The J gene is TRBJ2-7, the V gene TRBV5-1; 8 bases align to TRBD2. The J segment lost 5 bases and the V segment lost 3 bases, leaving 10 bases of the junction unmatched. The CDR3 extends over 15 amino acids. Germline V gives CDR1 SGHRS, CDR2 YFSETQ. The CDR3 region is CASSSLPGGWDEQYF. Here the CDR3 DNA reads TGCGCCAGCAGCTCCCTGCCGGGGGGGTGGGACGAGCAGTACTTC.

The V and J genes are TRBV19 and TRBJ2-5; D is unclear. Germline V lookup: CDR1 LNHDA, CDR2 SQIVND (reference sequence). The length of the CDR3 is 17 residues. Trimming removed 2 bases from V and 0 bases from J, with 16 bases in between. The CDR3 here is CASSIRSSATYQETQYF. The CDR3 coding sequence is TGTGCCAGTAGTATAAGGTCCTCTGCCACGTACCAAGAGACCCAGTACTTC.

There are a few counts of this clone. The chain is built from TRBV2 and TRBJ2-1; TRBD2 agrees at 14 bases. Trimming at V came to 6 bases and at J to 10 bases, leaving 5 bases not matched to a gene. Germline assignment: CDR1 SNHLY and CDR2 FYNNEI. The CDR3 is 14 amino acids. CDR3 DNA sequence: TGTGCCAGCAGGGGACTAGCGGGAGTGGACGAGCAGTTCTTC. Its protein is CASRGLAGVDEQFF.

V is TRBV30 and J is TRBJ2-7; the D gene is possibly TRBD2 (7 bases). Trimming took 2 bases from V and 4 from J, leaving 30 bases between them. The germline gives CDR1 GTSNPN, CDR2 SVGIG (reference sequence). The CDR3 is 19 amino acids. CDR3 nucleotide sequence: TGTGCCTGGAGTCCAGGGGCGGGAGAGGCCTCCCTTCTTGGGTACGAGCAGTACTTC. Translation gives CAWSPGAGEASLLGYEQYF. The variable domain in full, completed from reference TRBV30 and TRBJ2-7, reads SQTIHQWPATLVQPVGSPLSLECTVEGTSNPNLYWYRQAAGRGLQLLFYSVGIGQISSEVPQNLSASRPQDRQFILSSKKLLLSDSGFYLCAWSPGAGEASLLGYEQYFGPGTRLTVT.

The chain employs TRBV6-5 and TRBJ1-5, with D possibly matching TRBD1 (6 bases). The CDR3 is 14 residues long. Germline V lookup: CDR1 MNHEY, CDR2 SVGAGI. The ends were cut back, 4 bases at V and 7 bases at J, with 14 bases in the middle. This CDR3 is CASSWGGGSQPQHF. DNA for the CDR3: TGTGCCAGCAGTTGGGGAGGGGGTTCCCAGCCCCAGCATTTT.

This chain connects TRBV6-5 to TRBJ1-1; possible D gene TRBD1, 5 bases. CDR1 and CDR2 from the germline V gene are MNHEY and SVGAGI. V was trimmed by 2 bases and J by 1 base, leaving 14 bases between them. CDR3 size: 16 residues. Here the CDR3 DNA reads TGTGCCAGCAGTTACGGCGGGACGGGGGGGAACACTGAAGCTTTCTTT. This gives the protein CASSYGGTGGNTEAFF.

The CDR3 coding sequence is TGTGCCAGCAGTGGGGGGACAGTAAATCAGCCCCAGCATTTT. Translating it yields CASSGGTVNQPQHF. The rearrangement uses TRBV25-1 and TRBJ1-5; 7 bases fit TRBD1. V shed 4 bases and J 4 bases; nucleotides not matched to a gene: 4. This CDR3 comprises 14 residues. The germline CDR1 and CDR2 sequences are MGHDK and SYGVNS.

This clone showed up just a few times. The chain links TRBV4-1 to TRBJ2-1; 11 bases align to TRBD2. The V and J ends lost 5 bases and 8 bases, in that order; junction bases with no gene match: 8. From germline, CDR1 is MGHRA and CDR2 YSYEKL. The CDR3 has 15 amino acids. CDR3 in amino acids: CASSWGLADSYEQFF. The CDR3 DNA sequence: TGCGCCAGCAGCTGGGGACTAGCGGATTCATATGAGCAGTTCTTC.

The chain combines TRBV28 with TRBJ2-2; 11 bases are a match to TRBD2. This CDR3 spans 17 amino acids. Germline lookup yields CDR1 MDHEN and CDR2 SYDVKM. With 5 bases clipped from V and 5 bases from J, the junction kept 10 bases outside the gene matches. CDR3: CASSPIGLAGLTGELFF. The CDR3 DNA reads as TGTGCCAGCAGTCCGATAGGACTAGCGGGCCTGACCGGGGAGCTGTTTTTT.

This chain connects TRBV29-1 to TRBJ2-5; TRBD2 matches at 8 bases. With 4 bases clipped from V and 2 bases from J, the junction kept 9 bases outside the gene matches. This CDR3 region has 15 residues. The germline V gene has CDR1 SQVTM and CDR2 ANQGSEA. CDR3: CSVAVSGARQETQYF. DNA for the CDR3: TGCAGCGTTGCCGTTAGCGGGGCCCGACAAGAGACCCAGTACTTC.

The V gene is TRBV7-2, the J gene TRBJ1-2; 8 nucleotides align to TRBD1. Germline lookup yields CDR1 SGHTA and CDR2 FQGNSA. J gave up 1 base and V 3 bases, and 7 bases lay outside the gene matches. The CDR3 sequence is 16 residues long. The CDR3 region is CASSFPQGAVNYGYTF. For the CDR3, the DNA is TGTGCCAGCAGCTTTCCCCAGGGGGCGGTTAACTATGGCTACACCTTC.

The CDR3 DNA follows: TGTGCCAGCAGCTCCTCAGGGGGGGGCACTGAAGCTTTCTTT. Translation: CASSSSGGGTEAFF. The rearrangement uses TRBV7-3 and TRBJ1-1, with TRBD1 matching over 7 bases. Per the germline V gene, CDR1 is SGHTA and CDR2 is FQGTGA. V was pared by 4 bases and J by 4 bases, with 6 bases of the junction left unmatched. This CDR3 region has 14 residues.

The chain joins TRBV5-1 to TRBJ2-7; the match to TRBD1 covers 10 bases. Germline V CDR1 and CDR2: SGHRS, YFSETQ. The CDR3 is made up of 15 amino acids. Trimming took 4 bases from V and 7 from J; bases not matched to a gene: 11. The CDR3: CASSPDRDRGREQYF. The CDR3 DNA is TGCGCCAGCAGCCCGGACCGGGACAGGGGAAGGGAGCAGTACTTC. Together with reference TRBV5-1 and TRBJ2-7, the CDR3 gives the full variable domain: KAGVTQTPRYLIKTRGQQVTLSCSPISGHRSVSWYQQTPGQGLQFLFEYFSETQRNKGNFPGRFSGRQFSNSRSEMNVSTLELGDSALYLCASSPDRDRGREQYFGPGTRLTVT.

This clone was detected only a few times. The identical CDR3 is also encoded by other nucleotide sequences in the sample. V and J are TRBV28 and TRBJ1-5, with 8 bases that match TRBD1. Germline V gives CDR1 MDHEN, CDR2 SYDVKM. After removal of 5 bases from V and 7 bases from J, the junction contained 7 bases not matched to a gene. The CDR3 has 14 amino acids. The CDR3 reads CASSLRTGHQPQHF. The CDR3 bases are TGTGCCAGCAGTCTCAGGACAGGGCACCAGCCCCAGCATTTT.

This clone showed up just once. The V gene is TRBV7-6, the J gene TRBJ1-6; TRBD1 matches at 7 bases. Losses at the gene ends were 1 base for V and 6 bases for J; bases not matched to a gene: 6. Germline V gene lookup returns CDR1 SGHVS and CDR2 FNYEAQ. The CDR3 is made up of 16 amino acids. This chain's CDR3 is CASSLGLSGGNSPLHF. The CDR3 bases are TGTGCCAGCAGCTTAGGCTTGTCAGGGGGTAATTCACCCCTCCACTTT.

The J gene is TRBJ1-1, the V gene TRBV7-3, with D perhaps TRBD1 (5 bases). The CDR3 covers 17 residues. Trimming left V 2 bases short and J 1 base short, with 17 bases between. CDR1 and CDR2 from the germline V gene are SGHTA and FQGTGA. The CDR3 DNA sequence: TGTGCCAGCAGCTTATGGGGGAGGGGCAGGACGAACACTGAAGCTTTCTTT. Residues: CASSLWGRGRTNTEAFF.

The chain is built from TRBV24-1 and TRBJ1-5; D is unclear. The CDR3 spans 13 residues. Germline V gives CDR1 KGHDR, CDR2 SFDVKD. V gave up 7 bases and J gave up 4 bases, with 10 bases separating them. This chain's CDR3 is CATRGRGNQPQHF. The CDR3, as DNA: TGTGCCACCAGGGGCCGAGGTAATCAGCCCCAGCATTTT.

This chain links TRBV11-3 with TRBJ1-2; 9 positions match TRBD1. J gave up 7 bases and V 5 bases, and 8 bases lay outside the gene matches. This CDR3 region has 14 residues. The germline CDR1 and CDR2 sequences are SGHNT and YENEEA. The CDR3 is CASSLPGTGIGYTF. CDR3 DNA: TGTGCCAGCAGCCTACCCGGGACAGGGATTGGCTACACCTTC.

The J gene is TRBJ1-3, the V gene TRBV21-1; the table's D gene call, TRBD1, was not cross checked with the DNA. TRBV21-1 has pseudogene status. The CDR3 runs 15 residues. CDR3 DNA: TGTGCCAGCAGCAAAGAGGACAGGTCTGGAAACACCATATATTTT. Translated: CASSKEDRSGNTIYF.

A few counts support this clone. The genes are TRBV6-5 and TRBJ2-5; 8 bases are shared with TRBD1. Germline lookup yields CDR1 MNHEY and CDR2 SVGAGI. Trimming took 6 bases from V and 4 from J; bases not matched to a gene: 10. The CDR3 sequence is 15 residues long. The CDR3 sequence: CASSAGQGGTETQYF. The CDR3 nucleotides read TGTGCCAGCAGCGCCGGACAGGGAGGCACAGAGACCCAGTACTTC.

This clone was counted a single time. This chain links TRBV5-4 with TRBJ1-4; D uncertain. CDR1 SGHNT and CDR2 YYREEE come from the germline V gene (reference sequence). This CDR3 contains 13 residues. V lost 0 bases and J lost 8, with 8 bases in between. The CDR3 protein is CASSLGVEEKLFF. CDR3 nucleotide sequence: TGTGCCAGCAGCTTGGGTGTCGAAGAAAAACTGTTTTTT.

The V gene is TRBV15, the J gene TRBJ1-1; maybe TRBD1 (6 bases). The V end lost 3 bases, the J end lost 4 bases, and 12 bases lay between the germline ends. CDR1 is LNHNV, CDR2 YYDKDF, per germline (reference sequence). The CDR3 spans 14 residues. The CDR3 nucleotides are TGTGCCACCAGCAGGAGTAGGGGGACCACTGAAGCTTTCTTT. This sequence encodes CATSRSRGTTEAFF.

This clone has a single count. The rearrangement joins TRBV2 to TRBJ2-7; TRBD1 might be the D (6 bases). With 4 bases removed from V and 0 bases from J, the gap between germline ends came to 13 bases. The length of the CDR3 is 15 residues. Germline V gene data show CDR1 as SNHLY and CDR2 as FYNNEI. In nucleotides, the CDR3 is TGTGCCAGCAGTGTTCAGGCCAGGGGCTCCTACGAGCAGTACTTC. Protein: CASSVQARGSYEQYF.

The chain combines TRBV27 with TRBJ1-1; 9 bases fit TRBD1. Germline CDR1 is MNHEY and CDR2 is SMNVEV (reference sequence). There are 15 residues in the CDR3. V was pared by 0 bases and J by 5 bases, with 4 bases of the junction left unmatched. This CDR3 is CASSLSPGTGTEAFF. As DNA, the CDR3 is TGTGCCAGCAGTTTATCCCCCGGGACAGGGACTGAAGCTTTCTTT.